The 28 T cell receptor beta chains below all came from one sample that was sequenced in a study of cytomegalovirus exposure and HLA in healthy donors. The PCR contained 60 Vbeta and 13 Jbeta primers. The method was immunoSEQ multiplex PCR; TCRdb's version includes in-frame clones alone and lacks a portion of them. The table has 160,000 or so clones, more than 65% seen once. The sample consisted of PBMCs. Receptor source: a woman aged 45-65 years in good health and CMV-seronegative.

V usage is TRBV7-2 and J usage is TRBJ1-5; the match to TRBD1 covers 8 bases. CDR3 size: 13 residues. With 5 bases clipped from V and 6 bases from J, the junction kept 3 bases outside the gene matches. Per germline, CDR1 SGHTA and CDR2 FQGNSA. The CDR3 loop reads CASSGQGRQPQHF. CDR3 sequence (DNA): TGTGCCAGCAGCGGACAGGGTCGTCAGCCCCAGCATTTT.

The chain combines TRBV11-1 with TRBJ1-1; the D is unclear. V was shortened by 5 bases and J by 6 bases, with 7 bases between the two germline ends. This CDR3 has 11 amino acids. The germline CDR1 and CDR2 sequences are SGHAT and FQDESV (reference sequence). CDR3 region: CASSPRAEAFF. As DNA, the CDR3 is TGTGCCAGCAGCCCGAGGGCTGAAGCTTTCTTT.

The chain couples TRBV19 to TRBJ1-1; tentative D call: TRBD1 (6 bases). The germline CDR1 and CDR2 sequences are LNHDA and SQIVND (reference sequence). The CDR3 contains 12 residues. Trimming stripped 0 bases from V and 11 bases from J, with 10 bases between. The CDR3 reads CASSIESTGAFF. The CDR3 DNA reads as TGTGCCAGTAGTATAGAATCCACAGGGGCTTTCTTT. Supplemented by reference TRBV19 and TRBJ1-1, the full variable domain reads DGGITQSPKYLFRKEGQNVTLSCEQNLNHDAMYWYRQDPGQGLRLIYYSQIVNDFQKGDIAEGYSVSREKKESFPLTVTSAQKNPTAFYLCASSIESTGAFFGQGTRLTVV.

V and J are TRBV4-1 and TRBJ2-3; D not certain. V was pared by 1 base and J by 2 bases, with 4 bases between. The germline CDR1 and CDR2 sequences are MGHRA and YSYEKL. The CDR3 totals 13 residues. The CDR3 DNA follows: TGCGCCAGCAGCCAAGCCAACACAGATACGCAGTATTTT. The encoded protein is CASSQANTDTQYF.

The chain recombines TRBV30 with TRBJ2-3, with a tentative D call TRBD1 (5 bases). Germline lookup yields CDR1 GTSNPN and CDR2 SVGIG (reference sequence). V lost 3 bases, J lost 2 bases, and 12 bases lay in between. This CDR3 spans 14 amino acids. Here the CDR3 DNA reads TGTGCCTGGAGCGACCCCAGGGACACAGATACGCAGTATTTT. Protein product: CAWSDPRDTDTQYF.

In its sample, this clone was seen once. The V and J genes are TRBV10-3 and TRBJ2-3, with D possibly matching TRBD2 (6 bases). CDR1 ENHRY and CDR2 SYGVKD come from the germline V gene. CDR3 length equals 16 residues. Trimming took 10 bases from V and 3 from J, leaving 23 bases between them. The CDR3 DNA reads TGTGCCACCACCTCGGACCTCGGGAGTGGTACAGATACGCAGTATTTT. Its protein is CATTSDLGSGTDTQYF.

In DNA, the CDR3 is TGTGCCACCAGCAAAGAAGACAGGGTTCTGGGCTACACCTTC. This sequence encodes CATSKEDRVLGYTF. V and J are TRBV15 and TRBJ1-2, with 7 bases that match TRBD1. This CDR3 is built from 14 residues. Germline CDR1 and CDR2: LNHNV and YYDKDF (reference sequence). The V and J ends lost 4 bases and 8 bases, in that order; junction bases with no gene match: 10.

The J gene is TRBJ2-1, the V gene TRBV5-5; weak D call: TRBD2 (5 bases). The germline V gene has CDR1 SGHKS and CDR2 YYEKEE (reference sequence). Trimming shortened V by 5 bases and J by 10 bases, and 19 bases separated the two germline ends. CDR3 length: 14 residues. The CDR3 loop reads CASSPERMSREQFF. As DNA, the CDR3 is TGTGCCAGCAGTCCTGAGCGGATGTCCAGGGAGCAGTTCTTC.

The chain couples TRBV14 to TRBJ2-3; 7 bases match TRBD1. Germline trimming cut 2 bases from V and 0 bases from J; bases unmatched to any gene: 8. The CDR3 is 17 residues long. Germline-derived CDR1 and CDR2 are SGHDN and FVKESK. The CDR3 is CASSQQLGQYSTDTQYF. CDR3 bases: TGTGCCAGCAGCCAACAACTGGGACAGTATAGCACAGATACGCAGTATTTT.

The chain joins TRBV5-1 to TRBJ2-7; 9 positions agree with TRBD1. This CDR3 has 15 residues. Germline-derived CDR1 and CDR2 are SGHRS and YFSETQ. After removal of 4 bases from V and 6 bases from J, the junction contained 11 bases not matched to a gene. The CDR3: CASSRRGTGSGEQYF. DNA for the CDR3: TGCGCCAGCAGCCGGAGGGGGACAGGGTCGGGCGAGCAGTACTTC.

The chain is built from TRBV10-1 and TRBJ2-7; tentative D call: TRBD1 (5 bases). The V gene's germline CDR1 is WNHNN and CDR2 SYGVQD (reference sequence). The V end was cut by 7 bases, the J end by 6 bases, with 10 bases between. This CDR3 spans 11 amino acids. DNA of the CDR3: TGCGCCAGCACCAGGGTCGTCGAGCAGTACTTC. Encoded protein: CASTRVVEQYF.

In this sample, this clone turned up once. V usage is TRBV28 and J usage is TRBJ1-5; D uncertain. The ends were cut back, 7 bases at V and 6 bases at J, with 19 bases in the middle. The CDR3 covers 15 residues. Germline-derived CDR1 and CDR2 are MDHEN and SYDVKM. The DNA of the CDR3 is TGTGCCAGCACCTTTAAGGCGGCAGGACTTCAGCCCCAGCATTTT. This encodes CASTFKAAGLQPQHF. Based on the CDR3 plus reference TRBV28 and TRBJ1-5, the full variable domain is DVKVTQSSRYLVKRTGEKVFLECVQDMDHENMFWYRQDPGLGLRLIYFSYDVKMKEKGDIPEGYSVSREKKERFSLILESASTNQTSMYLCASTFKAAGLQPQHFGDGTRLSIL.

With regard to this clone: One end of the junction does not line up with germline, which may come from a read error. The chain employs TRBV7-9 and TRBJ1-3, with 7 bases identical to TRBD1. There are 15 residues in the CDR3. Germline V gives CDR1 SEHNR, CDR2 FQNEAQ (reference sequence). The CDR3 coding sequence is TGTTCCAGCAGCTTAGGCGACAGGGCTGGAAACACCATATATTTT. It codes for CSSSLGDRAGNTIYF.

The chain uses TRBV15 and TRBJ2-1, with 15 positions matching TRBD2. The germline V gene encodes CDR1 LNHNV and CDR2 YYDKDF (reference sequence). The trim removed 1 base at V and 1 base at J, leaving 2 bases unmatched. This CDR3 has 18 residues. CDR3 region: CATSRGGLAGGSYNEQFF. In DNA form, the CDR3 reads TGTGCCACCAGCAGAGGCGGACTAGCGGGGGGGTCCTACAATGAGCAGTTCTTC.

This sequence joins TRBV6-5 and TRBJ1-4, with D possibly being TRBD1 (6 bases). V dropped 6 bases and J dropped 7 bases, with 15 bases sitting between them. Germline loops: CDR1 MNHEY, CDR2 SVGAGI. This CDR3 has 14 amino acids. CDR3 region: CASRRTVLAEKLFF. As DNA, the CDR3 is TGTGCCAGCAGGAGGACAGTGCTTGCTGAAAAACTGTTTTTT.

This clone appeared a few times. The rearrangement links TRBV9 to TRBJ1-5, with unresolved D. Germline CDR1 SGDLS, CDR2 YYNGEE. This CDR3 is built from 15 residues. V was trimmed by 0 bases and J by 7 bases, leaving 14 bases between them. CDR3 amino acids: CASSVAPGYDQPQHF. In DNA, the CDR3 is TGTGCCAGCAGCGTAGCTCCGGGTTACGACCAGCCCCAGCATTTT.

V and J are TRBV29-1 and TRBJ2-3, with TRBD1 identical over 8 bases. CDR1 SQVTM and CDR2 ANQGSEA come from the germline V gene. V lost 0 bases and J lost 5; bases outside the gene matches: 4. The length of the CDR3 is 14 residues. The CDR3 sequence is CSVEDRGRLDTQYF. The CDR3 DNA reads TGCAGCGTTGAAGACAGGGGGCGGTTAGATACGCAGTATTTT.

The chain has TRBV4-1 and TRBJ1-2; a weak D match, TRBD1 (6 bases). Germline assignment: CDR1 MGHRA and CDR2 YSYEKL. This CDR3 spans 15 amino acids. Trimming took 0 bases from V and 3 from J, leaving 11 bases between them. The chain's CDR3 is CASSQDGTRDYGYTF. The CDR3 nucleotides read TGCGCCAGCAGCCAAGATGGGACAAGAGACTATGGCTACACCTTC.

The genes are TRBV10-3 and TRBJ1-3; 8 bases fit TRBD1. V shed 2 bases and J 7 bases; nucleotides not matched to a gene: 1. The CDR3 has 13 residues. The germline gives CDR1 ENHRY, CDR2 SYGVKD. CDR3 nucleotides: TGTGCCATCAGTGAGCAGGGGGCGAACACCATATATTTT. Translated: CAISEQGANTIYF.

Worth noting for this clone: A read error may account for a junction end that differs from germline. The chain has TRBV7-7 and TRBJ2-5; 13 bases are a match to TRBD2. CDR3 length equals 16 residues. Per the germline V gene, CDR1 is SSHAT and CDR2 is FNYEAQ (reference sequence). The CDR3 is CASSQGLAGAKETQYF. The CDR3 nucleotides are TGTGCTAGCAGCCAAGGACTAGCGGGGGCTAAAGAGACCCAGTACTTC.

The V gene is TRBV9, the J gene TRBJ2-5, with 7 bases aligning to TRBD2. Germline-derived CDR1 and CDR2 are SGDLS and YYNGEE. The CDR3 totals 16 residues. V lost 0 bases and J lost 5; bases outside the gene matches: 10. The CDR3 loop is CASSVDSQAGVETQYF. CDR3 DNA: TGTGCCAGCAGCGTAGATTCCCAGGCGGGAGTTGAGACCCAGTACTTC.

The chain recombines TRBV28 with TRBJ2-2, with D maybe TRBD2 (5 bases). This CDR3 comprises 16 residues. CDR1 MDHEN and CDR2 SYDVKM come from the germline V gene. V was clipped by 5 bases and J by 4 bases, with 17 bases between them. DNA for the CDR3: TGTGCCAGCAGTCCCTTACTGGGGAGAGGCACCGGGGAGCTGTTTTTT. Translation gives CASSPLLGRGTGELFF.

J is TRBJ2-1 and V is TRBV9; D gene unclear. The germline gives CDR1 SGDLS, CDR2 YYNGEE. The V end lost 1 base, the J end lost 1 base, and 9 bases lay between the germline ends. This CDR3 spans 15 amino acids. The DNA of the CDR3 is TGTGCCAGCAGCGTACTTAGCCGTTCCTACAATGAGCAGTTCTTC. The encoded protein is CASSVLSRSYNEQFF.

This chain joins TRBV19 and TRBJ2-1; 8 nucleotides line up with TRBD1. V shed 2 bases and J 9 bases; nucleotides not matched to a gene: 9. In germline, CDR1 is LNHDA, CDR2 SQIVND (reference sequence). The CDR3 totals 15 residues. The CDR3 DNA reads TGTGCCAGTAGTATACAGGGGGCATTGGAAGGTGAGCAGTTCTTC. Its translation is CASSIQGALEGEQFF.

CDR3 in amino acids: CASMGLGDRVPYEQYF. In nucleotides, the CDR3 is TGTGCCAGCATGGGCTTGGGGGACAGGGTTCCCTACGAGCAGTACTTC. The chain combines TRBV28 with TRBJ2-7; 9 bases line up with TRBD1. The CDR3 spans 16 residues. Unmatched junction bases numbered 12, after V lost 7 bases and J lost 2 bases. CDR1 MDHEN and CDR2 SYDVKM come from the germline V gene.

The chain carries TRBV19 and TRBJ2-7, with 7 bases matching TRBD1. V was clipped by 5 bases and J by 0 bases; unmatched bases: 4. The CDR3 is made up of 14 amino acids. Germline V gives CDR1 LNHDA, CDR2 SQIVND (reference sequence). Here the CDR3 reads CASSVDRVSYEQYF. The CDR3 DNA is TGTGCCAGTAGTGTCGACAGGGTCTCCTACGAGCAGTACTTC.

The chain recombines TRBV10-1 with TRBJ2-1, with TRBD2 as a possible D gene (5 bases). Germline CDR1 WNHNN, CDR2 SYGVQD (reference sequence). The CDR3 spans 11 residues. V was cut by 3 bases and J by 15 bases, with 12 bases left in between. The CDR3 DNA sequence: TGCGCCAGCAGTGATACGGGATCATGGTTCTTC. Its translation is CASSDTGSWFF.

The chain couples TRBV27 to TRBJ2-5; 7 bases fit TRBD1. TRBJ2-7 matches the DNA end more closely, so the J call is doubtful. The germline gives CDR1 MNHEY, CDR2 SMNVEV (reference sequence). The CDR3 contains 15 residues. This chain's CDR3 is CASSPSPTGSYEQYF. CDR3 nucleotides: TGTGCCAGCAGCCCCTCCCCGACAGGGTCCTACGAGCAGTACTTC.